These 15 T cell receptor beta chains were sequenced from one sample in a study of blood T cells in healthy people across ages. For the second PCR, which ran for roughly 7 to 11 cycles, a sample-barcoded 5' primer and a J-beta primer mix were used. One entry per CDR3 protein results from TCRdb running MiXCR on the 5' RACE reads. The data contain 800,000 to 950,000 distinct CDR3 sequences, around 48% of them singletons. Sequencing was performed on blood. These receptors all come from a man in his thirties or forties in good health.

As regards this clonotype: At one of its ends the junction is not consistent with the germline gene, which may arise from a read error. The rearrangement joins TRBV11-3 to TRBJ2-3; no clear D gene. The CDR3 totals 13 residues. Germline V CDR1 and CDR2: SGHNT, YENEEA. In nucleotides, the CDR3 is TGTGCCAGCAGCTTTACCAGCACAGATTCGCAGTATTTT. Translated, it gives CASSFTSTDSQYF.

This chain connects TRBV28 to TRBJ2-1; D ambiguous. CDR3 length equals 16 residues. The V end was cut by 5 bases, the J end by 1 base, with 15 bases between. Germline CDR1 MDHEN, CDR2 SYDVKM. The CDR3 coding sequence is TGTGCCAGCAGTCCTGCCCAAAGGATGTCCTACAATGAGCAGTTCTTC. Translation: CASSPAQRMSYNEQFF.

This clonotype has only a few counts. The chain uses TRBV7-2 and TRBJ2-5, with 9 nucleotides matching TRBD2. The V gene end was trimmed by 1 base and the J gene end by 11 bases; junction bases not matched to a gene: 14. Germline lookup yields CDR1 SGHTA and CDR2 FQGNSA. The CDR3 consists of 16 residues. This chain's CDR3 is CASSLVAGGLDNEQYF. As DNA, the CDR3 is TGTGCCAGCAGCTTAGTTGCGGGGGGGCTGGACAATGAGCAGTACTTC.

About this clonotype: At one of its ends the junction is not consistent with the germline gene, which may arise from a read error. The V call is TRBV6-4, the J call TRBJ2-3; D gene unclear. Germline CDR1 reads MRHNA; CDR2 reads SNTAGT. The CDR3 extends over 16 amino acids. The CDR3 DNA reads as TGTGCCTGCAGTTACTCGAATAGGCCTTTGACAGATACGCAGTATTTT. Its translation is CACSYSNRPLTDTQYF.

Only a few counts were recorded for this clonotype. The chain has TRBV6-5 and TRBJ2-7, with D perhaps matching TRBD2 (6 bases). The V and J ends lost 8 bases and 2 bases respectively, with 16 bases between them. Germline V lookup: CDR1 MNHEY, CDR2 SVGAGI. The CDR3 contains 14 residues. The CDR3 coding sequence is TGTGCCAGCGGGAGGACGGTTTCAGCCTACGAGCAGTACTTC. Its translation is CASGRTVSAYEQYF.

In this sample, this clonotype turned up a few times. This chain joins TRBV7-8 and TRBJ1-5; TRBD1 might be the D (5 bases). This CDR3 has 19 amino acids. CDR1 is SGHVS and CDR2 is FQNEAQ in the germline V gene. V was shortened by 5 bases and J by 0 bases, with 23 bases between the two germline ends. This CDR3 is CASSTPERGRIYSNQPQHF. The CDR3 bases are TGTGCCAGCAGCACCCCTGAGCGGGGGAGAATTTATAGCAATCAGCCCCAGCATTTT.

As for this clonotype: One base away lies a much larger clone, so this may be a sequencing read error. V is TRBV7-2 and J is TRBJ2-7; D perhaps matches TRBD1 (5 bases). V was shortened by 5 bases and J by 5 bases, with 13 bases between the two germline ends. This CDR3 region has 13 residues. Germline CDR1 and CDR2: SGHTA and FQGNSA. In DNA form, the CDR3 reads TGTGCCAGCAGCCCTGGACATGGGAACGAGCAGTACTTC. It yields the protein CASSPGHGNEQYF.

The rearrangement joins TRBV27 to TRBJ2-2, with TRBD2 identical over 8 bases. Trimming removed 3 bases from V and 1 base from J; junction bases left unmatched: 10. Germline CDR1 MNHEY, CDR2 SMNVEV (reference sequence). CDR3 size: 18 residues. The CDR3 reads CASSFQRGGRRNTGELFF. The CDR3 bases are TGTGCCAGCAGTTTTCAACGGGGGGGCCGAAGGAACACCGGGGAGCTGTTTTTT.

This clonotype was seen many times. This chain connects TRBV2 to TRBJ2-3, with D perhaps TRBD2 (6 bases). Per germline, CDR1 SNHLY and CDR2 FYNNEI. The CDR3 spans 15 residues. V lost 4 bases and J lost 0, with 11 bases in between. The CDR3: CASSGRDGSTDTQYF. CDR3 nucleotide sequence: TGTGCCAGCAGTGGGCGGGACGGCAGCACAGATACGCAGTATTTT. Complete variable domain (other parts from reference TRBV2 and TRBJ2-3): EPEVTQTPSHQVTQMGQEVILRCVPISNHLYFYWYRQILGQKVEFLVSFYNNEISEKSEIFDDQFSVERPDGSNFTLKIRSTKLEDSAMYFCASSGRDGSTDTQYFGPGTRLTVL.

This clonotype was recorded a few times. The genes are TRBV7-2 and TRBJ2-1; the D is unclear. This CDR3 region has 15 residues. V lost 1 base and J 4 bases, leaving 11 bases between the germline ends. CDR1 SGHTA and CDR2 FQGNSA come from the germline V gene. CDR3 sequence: CASSLERRSYNEQFF. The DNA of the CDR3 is TGTGCCAGCAGCTTAGAACGTCGGTCTTACAATGAGCAGTTCTTC.

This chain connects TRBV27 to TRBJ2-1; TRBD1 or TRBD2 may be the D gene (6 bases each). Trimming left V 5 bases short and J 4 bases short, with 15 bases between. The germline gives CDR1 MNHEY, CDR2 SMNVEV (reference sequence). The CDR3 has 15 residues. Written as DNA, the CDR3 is TGTGCCAGCAGTCGCTGGGGGGCGTCATACAATGAGCAGTTCTTC. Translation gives CASSRWGASYNEQFF.

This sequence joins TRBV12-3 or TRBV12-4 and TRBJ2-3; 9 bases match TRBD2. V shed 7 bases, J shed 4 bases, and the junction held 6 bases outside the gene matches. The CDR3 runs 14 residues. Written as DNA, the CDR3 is TGTGCCAGCACCTACGCGGGGGGGCCAGATACGCAGTATTTT. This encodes CASTYAGGPDTQYF.

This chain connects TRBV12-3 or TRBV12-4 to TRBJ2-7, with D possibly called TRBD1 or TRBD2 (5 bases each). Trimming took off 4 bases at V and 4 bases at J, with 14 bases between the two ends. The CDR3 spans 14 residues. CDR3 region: CASSWDGPGYEQYF. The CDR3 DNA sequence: TGTGCCAGCAGTTGGGACGGTCCGGGGTACGAGCAGTACTTC.

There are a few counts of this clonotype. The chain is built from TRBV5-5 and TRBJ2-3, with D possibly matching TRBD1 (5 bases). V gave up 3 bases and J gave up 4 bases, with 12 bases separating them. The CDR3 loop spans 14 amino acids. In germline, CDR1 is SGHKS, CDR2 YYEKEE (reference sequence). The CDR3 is CASSSGFVADTQYF. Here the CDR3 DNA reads TGTGCCAGCAGCTCAGGGTTTGTCGCAGATACGCAGTATTTT. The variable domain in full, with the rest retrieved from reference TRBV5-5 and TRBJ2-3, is DAGVTQSPTHLIKTRGQQVTLRCSPISGHKSVSWYQQVLGQGPQFIFQYYEKEERGRGNFPDRFSARQFPNYSSELNVNALLLGDSALYLCASSSGFVADTQYFGPGTRLTVL.

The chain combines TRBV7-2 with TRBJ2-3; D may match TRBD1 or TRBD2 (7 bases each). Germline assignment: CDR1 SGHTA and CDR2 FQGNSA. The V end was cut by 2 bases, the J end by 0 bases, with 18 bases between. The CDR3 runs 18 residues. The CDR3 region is CASSLTSGGGSSTDTQYF. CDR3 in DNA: TGTGCCAGCAGCTTAACCTCAGGGGGGGGGTCTAGCACAGATACGCAGTATTTT.